Listed below are T cell receptor beta chains from one sample, sequenced in a study of blood T cells in healthy people across ages. TCRdb re-derived calls from the 5' RACE reads in MiXCR, one entry per CDR3 protein. The sample carries more than 900,000 distinct CDR3 sequences, about 23% recorded once. These same records also appear under a second study, on T cells of mothers and their children.

The material sequenced was blood. The source is a girl aged 2 to 10 in good health. The CDR3 runs from the conserved cysteine through the conserved F or W. The D gene is left open where the match is weak. Part of the rows lack a size; the others show once, few, many or a class for expanded clones.

CDR3aa: CASSLSTGGYTEAFF
CDR3nt: TGTGCCAGCAGCCTATCGACAGGGGGGTACACTGAAGCTTTCTTT
d_gene: TRBD1
abundance: once
len: 15
v_gene: TRBV7-3
j_gene: TRBJ1-1

CDR3aa: CSVATLRTYTEAFF
CDR3nt: TGCAGCGTTGCCACACTGAGGACCTACACTGAAGCTTTCTTT
d_gene: -
abundance: -
len: 14
v_gene: TRBV29-1
j_gene: TRBJ1-1

CDR3aa: CSARAQGSIYNEQFF
CDR3nt: TGCAGTGCTAGAGCCCAGGGTTCAATCTACAATGAGCAGTTCTTC
d_gene: -
abundance: -
len: 15
v_gene: TRBV20-1
j_gene: TRBJ2-1

CDR3aa: CSARDRLAVTDTQYF
CDR3nt: TGCAGTGCTAGAGATCGACTAGCGGTGACAGATACGCAGTATTTT
d_gene: TRBD2
abundance: few
len: 15
v_gene: TRBV20-1
j_gene: TRBJ2-3

CDR3aa: CSVWITTTYEQYF
CDR3nt: TGCAGCGTTTGGATTACTACTACCTACGAGCAGTACTTC
d_gene: -
abundance: -
len: 13
v_gene: TRBV29-1
j_gene: TRBJ2-7

CDR3aa: CASSSLYSGDYEQYF
CDR3nt: TGTGCCAGCAGCTCCCTATATAGCGGGGACTACGAGCAGTACTTC
d_gene: TRBD2
abundance: -
len: 15
v_gene: TRBV6-2/TRBV6-3
j_gene: TRBJ2-7

CDR3aa: CASSLSGGIGETQYF
CDR3nt: TGTGCCAGCAGTTTATCTGGGGGGATCGGCGAGACCCAGTACTTC
d_gene: -
abundance: -
len: 15
v_gene: TRBV27
j_gene: TRBJ2-5

CDR3aa: CASAVAGGPYEQYF
CDR3nt: TGTGCCAGCGCTGTGGCAGGGGGCCCCTACGAGCAGTACTTC
d_gene: TRBD1
abundance: few
len: 14
v_gene: TRBV27
j_gene: TRBJ2-7

CDR3aa: CASSLDRHIGHGTQYF
CDR3nt: TGTGCCAGCAGCTTAGATCGGCATATAGGCCACGGGACCCAGTACTTC
d_gene: -
abundance: -
len: 16
v_gene: TRBV7-3
j_gene: TRBJ2-5

CDR3aa: CSATSTDGYTF
CDR3nt: TGCAGTGCTACCTCGACAGATGGCTACACCTTC
d_gene: -
abundance: few
len: 11
v_gene: TRBV20-1
j_gene: TRBJ1-2

CDR3aa: CASSPGYTDTQYF
CDR3nt: TGTGCCAGCTCACCGGGGTACACAGATACGCAGTATTTT
d_gene: -
abundance: -
len: 13
v_gene: TRBV18
j_gene: TRBJ2-3

CDR3aa: CASSLKSVDNEQFF
CDR3nt: TGTGCCAGCAGCTTAAAATCAGTTGACAATGAGCAGTTCTTC
d_gene: -
abundance: -
len: 14
v_gene: TRBV7-3
j_gene: TRBJ2-1

CDR3aa: CASSLAQPEAFF
CDR3nt: TGTGCCAGCAGCTTAGCACAGCCTGAAGCTTTCTTT
d_gene: -
abundance: -
len: 12
v_gene: TRBV13
j_gene: TRBJ1-1

CDR3aa: CASQFPAETQYF
CDR3nt: TGTGCCAGCCAGTTCCCTGCGGAGACCCAGTACTTC
d_gene: -
abundance: few
len: 12
v_gene: TRBV2
j_gene: TRBJ2-5

CDR3aa: CSVVGREYGETQYF
CDR3nt: TGCAGCGTTGTGGGCAGGGAATACGGGGAGACCCAGTACTTC
d_gene: -
abundance: -
len: 14
v_gene: TRBV29-1
j_gene: TRBJ2-5

CDR3aa: CASSHLGFTEAFF
CDR3nt: TGTGCCAGCAGTCACCTGGGCTTCACTGAAGCTTTCTTT
d_gene: -
abundance: -
len: 13
v_gene: TRBV6-5
j_gene: TRBJ1-1

CDR3aa: CSARKTGEGEQFF
CDR3nt: TGCAGTGCTAGAAAAACAGGGGAGGGTGAGCAGTTCTTC
d_gene: -
abundance: few
len: 13
v_gene: TRBV20-1
j_gene: TRBJ2-1

CDR3aa: CASSLSGFGRQETQYF
CDR3nt: TGTGCCAGCAGTCTCTCGGGGTTTGGGAGGCAAGAGACCCAGTACTTC
d_gene: -
abundance: few
len: 16
v_gene: TRBV5-4
j_gene: TRBJ2-5

CDR3aa: CASSFPLTGGSYNEQFF
CDR3nt: TGTGCCAGCAGCTTTCCCTTGACAGGGGGCAGCTACAATGAGCAGTTCTTC
d_gene: TRBD1
abundance: few
len: 17
v_gene: TRBV7-9
j_gene: TRBJ2-1

CDR3aa: CASAHARSSGNTIYF
CDR3nt: TGTGCCAGCGCCCACGCAAGGAGCTCTGGAAACACCATATATTTT
d_gene: -
abundance: -
len: 15
v_gene: TRBV6-2/TRBV6-3
j_gene: TRBJ1-3

CDR3aa: CASSVAEGQQQETQYF
CDR3nt: TGTGCCAGCAGCGTAGCTGAAGGGCAGCAACAAGAGACCCAGTACTTC
d_gene: -
abundance: -
len: 16
v_gene: TRBV9
j_gene: TRBJ2-5

CDR3aa: CASSSDREVQFF
CDR3nt: TGTGCCAGCAGCTCGGACAGGGAGGTTCAGTTCTTC
d_gene: TRBD1
abundance: -
len: 12
v_gene: TRBV11-3
j_gene: TRBJ2-1

CDR3aa: CSASPAGLLEQYF
CDR3nt: TGCAGTGCTAGCCCAGCGGGCCTCCTCGAGCAGTACTTC
d_gene: -
abundance: -
len: 13
v_gene: TRBV20-1
j_gene: TRBJ2-7

CDR3aa: CASSITHGTGNTIYF
CDR3nt: TGTGCCAGCAGTATAACGCATGGGACTGGAAACACCATATATTTT
d_gene: -
abundance: -
len: 15
v_gene: TRBV28
j_gene: TRBJ1-3

CDR3aa: CSARETGRPNYGYTF
CDR3nt: TGCAGTGCTAGAGAAACAGGGCGCCCGAACTATGGCTACACCTTC
d_gene: -
abundance: few
len: 15
v_gene: TRBV20-1
j_gene: TRBJ1-2

CDR3aa: CASSLSGPGAYEQYF
CDR3nt: TGTGCCAGCAGTTTGTCAGGCCCGGGGGCCTACGAGCAGTACTTC
d_gene: -
abundance: -
len: 15
v_gene: TRBV12-3/TRBV12-4
j_gene: TRBJ2-7